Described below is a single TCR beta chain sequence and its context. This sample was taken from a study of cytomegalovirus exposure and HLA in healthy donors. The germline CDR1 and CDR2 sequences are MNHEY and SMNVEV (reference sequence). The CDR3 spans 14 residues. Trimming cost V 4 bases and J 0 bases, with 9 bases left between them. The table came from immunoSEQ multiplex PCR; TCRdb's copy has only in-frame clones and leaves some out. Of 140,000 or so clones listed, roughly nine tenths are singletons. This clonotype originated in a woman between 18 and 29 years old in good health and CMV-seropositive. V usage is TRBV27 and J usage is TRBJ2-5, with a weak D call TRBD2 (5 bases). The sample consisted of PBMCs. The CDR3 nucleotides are TGTGCCAGCAGTTCACTAGTCCACCAAGAGACCCAGTACTTC. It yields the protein CASSSLVHQETQYF.